This T cell receptor beta chain derives from a study of read filtering for tumor transcriptome and immune sequencing (dated by TCRdb to the early 2020s). For context, the study as a whole: The cohort was composed of approximately 17 male and approximately 15 female patients, with a mean age of 65.9 years and an age range of roughly 45 to 85. By revised international staging, roughly 8 patients were R-ISS I, under 20 were R-ISS II and over 5 were R-ISS III. Whole-transcriptome libraries were prepared with the TruSeq RNA Access Library Prep Kit after DNase treatment. Per sample, about 4.05 to 11 million TCR-region mapped reads were obtained with IR-seq, compared with only 85 to 1273 with RNA-seq. The study compared TCR repertoires from targeted immune repertoire sequencing and bulk whole-transcriptome sequencing run on the same bone marrow samples. One main goal was a read-filtering strategy for immune repertoire data, in particular deciding whether clonotypes backed by only one read should be removed. What the study reported, not specific to this receptor: In IR-seq, single-read clonotypes were 80% to 90% of clonotypes but 3% to 4% of total reads; in RNA-seq they were roughly three quarters of clonotypes and roughly 45% of reads. IR-seq captured clonotypes at much higher depth and more reliably than RNA-seq, and smaller IR-seq throughput sufficed to identify most shared clonotypes. The correlation between IR-seq and RNA-seq shared clonotype proportions rose when single-read clonotypes were removed. The sorted CD138-negative fraction was not purified T cells but a mixed bone marrow immune population.

Each patient had bone marrow sampled at the time of active disease. Ficoll-Hypaque density gradient centrifugation was used to isolate bone marrow mononuclear cells. Myeloma plasma cells were removed and CD138-negative cells were collected by negative selection after labeling with CD138 magnetic microbeads on a MACS separator. The purity of the isolated cells was checked by flow cytometry with CD138 antibodies on an Attune NxT. Total RNA was extracted using TRIzol reagent and was quantified on a NanoDrop spectrophotometer. Paired RNA-seq and IR-seq were performed on the CD138-negative bone marrow sample of each patient. TCR libraries were built from roughly 400 ng RNA with the Immunoverse kit, using molecular barcoded adaptors covering alpha/delta and beta/gamma chains. TCR library preparation used the same RNA that went into transcriptome sequencing. Sequencing of TCR libraries was carried out on an Illumina HiSeq 4000 with 2 x 150 cycles. The original pipeline was this. TCR reads were aligned to human V, D, J and C references and assembled into CDR3 clonotypes with MiXCR, including quality filtering and error correction. The tcR package in R was used to analyze clonotype counts and gene usage diversity. Raw mapping reads were checked after the RNA-seq reads had been mapped by STAR aligner version 2.5.3a onto the human GRCh37 genome. To test how sequencing depth affected the clonotypes detected, IR-seq fastq files were randomly downsampled with Seqtk 1.3. TCRdb's own reprocessing of the public reads used fastp at Q25 and MiXCR and kept productive beta chains. Records with the same CDR3 protein are collapsed into one entry carrying the most frequent genes and DNA. None of the V and J calls come from the authors' own analysis; TCRdb made them. The sample table holds tens of thousands of distinct CDR3 sequences, of which approximately 12% were seen once. The ten largest make up more than 12% of the sample.

This clonotype occurred many times. What antigen it recognizes has not been identified. Per-base qualities were not stored, and no clone one base away is much larger. The CDR1 and CDR2 encoded by the germline V gene are SNHLY and FYNNEI. The CDR3 runs 15 amino acids, cysteine and phenylalanine included. Only CDR3 DNA remains: 45 bases, in frame from the first base. V was cut back by 5 bases and J by 0 bases, leaving a gap of 11 bases between them. The source material was a population of CD138-negative cells sorted from bone marrow. Interpreted using the paper, the cell subset or site label stands for: bone marrow mononuclear cells depleted of CD138+ plasma/myeloma cells by negative magnetic selection. This chain joins TRBV2 to TRBJ2-1; TRBD2 is a possible D gene, resting on 5 matching bases. The clonotype comes from a donor at least 40 years old with multiple myeloma. The CDR3 region reads CASSSLRGSYNEQFF. The sequence in DNA is TGTGCCAGCAGTTCCCTCCGGGGCTCCTACAATGAGCAGTTCTTC.